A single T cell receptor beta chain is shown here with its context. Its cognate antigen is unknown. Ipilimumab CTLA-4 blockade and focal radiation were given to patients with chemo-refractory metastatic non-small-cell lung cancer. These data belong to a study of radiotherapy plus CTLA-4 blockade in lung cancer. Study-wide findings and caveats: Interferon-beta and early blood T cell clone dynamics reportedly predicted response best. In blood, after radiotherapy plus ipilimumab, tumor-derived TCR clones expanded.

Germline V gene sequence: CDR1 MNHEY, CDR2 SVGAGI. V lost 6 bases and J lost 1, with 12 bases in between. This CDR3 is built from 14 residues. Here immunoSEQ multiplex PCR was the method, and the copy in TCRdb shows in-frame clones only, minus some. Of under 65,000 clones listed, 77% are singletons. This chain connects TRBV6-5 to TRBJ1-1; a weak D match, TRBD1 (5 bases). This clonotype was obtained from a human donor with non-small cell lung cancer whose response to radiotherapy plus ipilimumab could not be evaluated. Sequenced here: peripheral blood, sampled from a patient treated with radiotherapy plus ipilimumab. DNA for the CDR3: TGTGCCAGCAGCCGACTCGACAGGAACACTGAAGCTTTCTTT. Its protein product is CASSRLDRNTEAFF.